This record looks at one T cell receptor beta chain sequence and its context. These data originate in a study of blood T cells in healthy people across ages. Deletions cut 6 bases from V and 3 bases from J, with 18 bases between. The CDR3 has 14 amino acids. Germline V gives CDR1 DFQATT, CDR2 SNEGSKA (reference sequence). Sample-barcoded 5' priming and a J-beta primer mix drove a second PCR of about 6 to 12 cycles. Each CDR3 protein is one row after TCRdb ran MiXCR on the 5' RACE reads. The top ten hold around 30% of the sample, which has approximately 670,000 distinct CDR3 sequences, around 38% seen once.

The sequence came from an elderly man in good health. The J gene is TRBJ2-7, the V gene TRBV20-1, with a possible D match to TRBD1 (6 bases). The sequenced sample consisted of blood. The CDR3 here is CSASLPQGVYEQYF. CDR3 DNA: TGCAGTGCCAGTCTACCACAGGGAGTCTACGAGCAGTACTTC.